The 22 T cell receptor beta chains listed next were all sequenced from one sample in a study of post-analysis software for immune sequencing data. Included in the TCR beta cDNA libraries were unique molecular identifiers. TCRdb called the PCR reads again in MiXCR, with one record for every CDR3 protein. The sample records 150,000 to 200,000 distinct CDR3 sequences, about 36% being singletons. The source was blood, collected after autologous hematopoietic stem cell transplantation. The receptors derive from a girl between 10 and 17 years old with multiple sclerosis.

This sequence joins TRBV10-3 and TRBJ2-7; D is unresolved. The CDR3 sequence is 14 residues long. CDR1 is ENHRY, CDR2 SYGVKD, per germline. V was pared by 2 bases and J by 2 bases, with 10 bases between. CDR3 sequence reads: CAISEVANPYEQYF. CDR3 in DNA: TGTGCCATCAGTGAGGTGGCAAACCCCTACGAGCAGTACTTC.

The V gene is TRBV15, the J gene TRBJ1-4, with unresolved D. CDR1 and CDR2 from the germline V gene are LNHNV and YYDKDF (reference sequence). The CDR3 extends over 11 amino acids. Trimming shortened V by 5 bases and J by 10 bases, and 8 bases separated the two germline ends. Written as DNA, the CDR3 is TGTGCCACCAGCGCGGGTGGAAAACTGTTTTTT. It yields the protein CATSAGGKLFF. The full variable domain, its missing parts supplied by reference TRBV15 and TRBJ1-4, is DAMVIQNPRYQVTQFGKPVTLSCSQTLNHNVMYWYQQKSSQAPKLLFHYYDKDFNNEADTPDNFQSRRPNTSFCFLDIRSPGLGDTAMYLCATSAGGKLFFGSGTQLSVL.

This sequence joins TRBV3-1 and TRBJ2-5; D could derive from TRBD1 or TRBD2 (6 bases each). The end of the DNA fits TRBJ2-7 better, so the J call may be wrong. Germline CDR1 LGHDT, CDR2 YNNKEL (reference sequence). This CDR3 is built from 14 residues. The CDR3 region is CASSRGDKRYEQYF. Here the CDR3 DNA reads TGTGCCAGCAGCCGGGGGGACAAGAGATACGAGCAGTACTTC.

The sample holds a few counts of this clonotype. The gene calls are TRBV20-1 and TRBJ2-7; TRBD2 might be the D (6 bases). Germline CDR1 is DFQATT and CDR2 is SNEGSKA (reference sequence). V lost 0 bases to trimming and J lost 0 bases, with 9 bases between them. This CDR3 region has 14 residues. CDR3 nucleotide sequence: TGCAGTGCTAGAGATCCCGGGAGCTCCTACGAGCAGTACTTC. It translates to CSARDPGSSYEQYF.

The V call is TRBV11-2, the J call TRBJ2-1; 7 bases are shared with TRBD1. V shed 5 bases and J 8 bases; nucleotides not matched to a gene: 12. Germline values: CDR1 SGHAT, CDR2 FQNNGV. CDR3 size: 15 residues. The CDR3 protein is CASSPQGERRYEQFF. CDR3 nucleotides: TGTGCCAGCAGCCCCCAGGGGGAGCGTAGGTATGAGCAGTTCTTC.

The CDR3 DNA reads TGCAGTGCCCCCCAAGAAAGGGCCCTGAACACTGAAGCTTTCTTT. Amino acid sequence: CSAPQERALNTEAFF. The chain joins TRBV20-1 to TRBJ1-1; D call uncertain. The CDR3 contains 15 residues. Between the trimmed V and J ends, which lost 6 bases and 0 bases, there was a span of 17 bases. Per the germline V gene, CDR1 is DFQATT and CDR2 is SNEGSKA (reference sequence).

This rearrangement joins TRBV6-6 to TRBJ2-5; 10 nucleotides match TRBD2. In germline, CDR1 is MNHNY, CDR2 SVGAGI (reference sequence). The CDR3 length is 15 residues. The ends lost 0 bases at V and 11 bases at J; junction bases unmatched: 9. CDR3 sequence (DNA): TGTGCCAGCAGTTACTCGAGGCTAGCGGGAGTTGAGCAGTACTTC. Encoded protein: CASSYSRLAGVEQYF.

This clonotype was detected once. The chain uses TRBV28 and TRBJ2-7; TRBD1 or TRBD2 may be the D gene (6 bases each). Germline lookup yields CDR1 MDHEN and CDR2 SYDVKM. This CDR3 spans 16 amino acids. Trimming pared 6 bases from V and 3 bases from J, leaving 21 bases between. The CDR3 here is CASSPSGRDILYEQYF. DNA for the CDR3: TGTGCCAGCAGCCCCTCCGGGCGGGACATACTCTACGAGCAGTACTTC.

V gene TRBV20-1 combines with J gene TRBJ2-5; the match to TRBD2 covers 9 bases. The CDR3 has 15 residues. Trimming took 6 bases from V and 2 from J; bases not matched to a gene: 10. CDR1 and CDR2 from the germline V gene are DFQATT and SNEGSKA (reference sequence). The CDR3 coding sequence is TGCAGTGCCCCCAGGACTAGCGCCCTTCAAGAGACCCAGTACTTC. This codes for CSAPRTSALQETQYF.

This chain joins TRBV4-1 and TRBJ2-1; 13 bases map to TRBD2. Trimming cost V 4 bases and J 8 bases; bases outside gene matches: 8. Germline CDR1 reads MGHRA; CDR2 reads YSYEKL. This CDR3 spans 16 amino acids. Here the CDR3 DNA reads TGCGCCAGCAGCCCGGTATGGACTAGCGGGAGTGATGAGCAGTTCTTC. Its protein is CASSPVWTSGSDEQFF.

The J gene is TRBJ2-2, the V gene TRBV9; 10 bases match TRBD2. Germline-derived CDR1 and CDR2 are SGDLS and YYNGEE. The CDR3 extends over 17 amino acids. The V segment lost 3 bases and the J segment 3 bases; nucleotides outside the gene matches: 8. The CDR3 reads CASSATGTSADTGELFF. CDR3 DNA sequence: TGTGCCAGCAGCGCCACCGGGACTAGCGCAGACACCGGGGAGCTGTTTTTT.

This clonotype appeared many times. The CDR3 loop is CSAQYGTSYNEQFF. The CDR3 nucleotides read TGCAGTGCCCAATACGGGACATCCTACAATGAGCAGTTCTTC. This rearrangement joins TRBV20-1 to TRBJ2-1, with a possible D match to TRBD1 (6 bases). The CDR3 consists of 14 residues. Looked up from germline, CDR1 is DFQATT and CDR2 is SNEGSKA (reference sequence). Trimming took off 6 bases at V and 1 base at J, with 13 bases between the two ends.

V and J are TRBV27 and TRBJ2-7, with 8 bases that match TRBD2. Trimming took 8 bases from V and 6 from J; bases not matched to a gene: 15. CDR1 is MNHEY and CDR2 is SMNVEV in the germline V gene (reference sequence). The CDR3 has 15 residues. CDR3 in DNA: TGTGCCAGCCGGGGGGGCACCTTAGTAGGGGGCGAGCAGTACTTC. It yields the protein CASRGGTLVGGEQYF.

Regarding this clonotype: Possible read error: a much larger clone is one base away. In nucleotides, the CDR3 is TGTGCCAGCAGTTCCCCAGAGAGTAACGAGCAGTACTTC. The encoded protein is CASSSPESNEQYF. The chain recombines TRBV28 with TRBJ2-5; D gene unclear. TRBJ2-7 matches the DNA end more closely, so the J call is doubtful. The CDR3 runs 13 residues. CDR1 MDHEN and CDR2 SYDVKM come from the germline V gene.

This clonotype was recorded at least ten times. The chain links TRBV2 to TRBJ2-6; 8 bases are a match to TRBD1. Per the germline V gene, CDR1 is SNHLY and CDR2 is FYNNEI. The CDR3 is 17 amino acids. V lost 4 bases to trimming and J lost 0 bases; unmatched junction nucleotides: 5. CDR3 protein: CASSGGDRFSGANVLTF. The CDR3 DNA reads TGTGCCAGCAGTGGAGGGGACAGGTTCTCTGGGGCCAACGTCCTGACTTTC. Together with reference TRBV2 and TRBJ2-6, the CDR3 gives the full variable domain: EPEVTQTPSHQVTQMGQEVILRCVPISNHLYFYWYRQILGQKVEFLVSFYNNEISEKSEIFDDQFSVERPDGSNFTLKIRSTKLEDSAMYFCASSGGDRFSGANVLTFGAGSRLTVL.

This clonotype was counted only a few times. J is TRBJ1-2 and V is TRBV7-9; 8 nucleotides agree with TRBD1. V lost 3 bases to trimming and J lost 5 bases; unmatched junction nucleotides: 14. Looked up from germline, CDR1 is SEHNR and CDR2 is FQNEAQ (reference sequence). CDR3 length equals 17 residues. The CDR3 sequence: CASSLGTGGTALYGYTF. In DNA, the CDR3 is TGTGCCAGCAGCTTGGGGACAGGAGGGACCGCCCTATATGGCTACACCTTC.

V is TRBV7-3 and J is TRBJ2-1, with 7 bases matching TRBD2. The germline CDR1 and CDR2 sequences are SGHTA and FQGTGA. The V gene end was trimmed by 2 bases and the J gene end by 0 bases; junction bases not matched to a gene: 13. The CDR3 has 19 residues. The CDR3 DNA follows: TGTGCCAGCAGCTTAGGTGGTCGGGCGAGCGGGGACTCCTACAATGAGCAGTTCTTC. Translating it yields CASSLGGRASGDSYNEQFF.

DNA for the CDR3: TGCAGTGCCAGCCTCGGGAGTTACGAGCAGTACTTC. It codes for CSASLGSYEQYF. The rearrangement links TRBV20-1 to TRBJ2-7, with D possibly being TRBD2 (6 bases). This CDR3 region has 12 residues. Trimming pared 6 bases from V and 4 bases from J, leaving 13 bases between. CDR1 is DFQATT, CDR2 SNEGSKA, per germline (reference sequence).

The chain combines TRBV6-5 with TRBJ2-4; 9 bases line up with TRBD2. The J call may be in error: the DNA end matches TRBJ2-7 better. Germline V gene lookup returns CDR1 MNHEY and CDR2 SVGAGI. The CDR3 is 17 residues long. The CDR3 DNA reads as TGTGCCAGCAGTTACTCGCTCGGCCTTAGCGGGAGTTACGAGCAGTACTTC. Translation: CASSYSLGLSGSYEQYF.

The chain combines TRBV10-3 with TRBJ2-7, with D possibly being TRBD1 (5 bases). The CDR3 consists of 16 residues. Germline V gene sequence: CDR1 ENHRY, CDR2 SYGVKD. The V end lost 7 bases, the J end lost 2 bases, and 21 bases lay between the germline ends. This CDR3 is CAINVKSAQEPYEQYF. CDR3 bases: TGTGCCATCAATGTGAAATCGGCACAGGAACCCTACGAGCAGTACTTC.

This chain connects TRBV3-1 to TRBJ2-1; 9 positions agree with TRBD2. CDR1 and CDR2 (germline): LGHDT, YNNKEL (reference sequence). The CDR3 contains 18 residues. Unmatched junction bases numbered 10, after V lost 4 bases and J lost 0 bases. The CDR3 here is CASSLGLASISSYNEQFF. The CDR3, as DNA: TGTGCCAGCAGCCTCGGACTAGCGAGTATAAGCTCCTACAATGAGCAGTTCTTC.

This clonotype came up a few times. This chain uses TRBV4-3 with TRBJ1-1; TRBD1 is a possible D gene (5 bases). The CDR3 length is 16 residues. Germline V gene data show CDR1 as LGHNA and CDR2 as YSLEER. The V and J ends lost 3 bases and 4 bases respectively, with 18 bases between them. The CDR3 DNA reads TGCGCCAGCAGCCACATCCGGGACGGAGGATTCACTGAAGCTTTCTTT. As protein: CASSHIRDGGFTEAFF.